This T cell receptor beta chain comes out of a study of cytomegalovirus exposure and HLA in healthy donors (dated by TCRdb to 2016 to 2017). About the full investigation: A later analysis indicated that the 90 to 150 validation repertoires were generated on the platform also employed for the approximately 700 repertoires of the first cohort. To predict cytomegalovirus infection status, the study combined high-throughput TCR immunosequencing, statistical association of individual TCRs with disease status, and machine learning. The study aimed to test whether signatures of past pathogen exposure could be identified by cataloging public T cell receptors. In addition to the first cohort of roughly 700 subjects, a separate validation cohort of 120 different subjects was used. What the authors observed across the whole study: The study gave a list of 150 to 200 TCR beta chains associated with cytomegalovirus. A few of the identified cytomegalovirus-associated TCR beta chains were confirmed in vitro to be specific for cytomegalovirus antigens. It was suggested by the authors that the approach could potentially be generalized to other disease states and immunological phenotypes. All 110 or so repertoires were used to score co-occurrence in the validation cohort in a later analysis, because that analysis had no HLA typing for the cohort. The classifier was reported to diagnose cytomegalovirus status with high specificity and sensitivity in both the original and validation cohorts. Most TCR sequences were observed very rarely across donors, whereas some public TCRs were present in many individuals. Subsequent analysis determined that TCRs grouped into clusters in the first cohort also showed a tendency toward co-occurrence across the 90 to 150 validation repertoires, and about 93% of cluster scores exceeded 0.

Separate from the approximately 730-subject first cohort, the validation cohort of around 130 subjects was the group to which the donors belonged. The CDR3 runs 19 residues from the cysteine to the phenylalanine. Kept here is only the CDR3 DNA, which spans 57 bases and is read in frame from base 1. To prepare the library, the immunoSEQ multiplex PCR assay was applied. The paper's processing steps were these. To diagnose cytomegalovirus status from the catalog of TCR beta chain sequences, a statistical classification framework was built. In TCRdb, the immuneACCESS table is reduced to in-frame sequences with V and J assigned. These tables do not hold every clone; where another copy was compared, an unresolved V gene accounts for under half, and the others remain unexplained. The D gene and trimming were derived from the DNA, and the V and J assignments and clone size from that table. In this sample the table shows 60,000 or so clones, under 95% of which occur a single time. The ten largest account for 1% to 1.5% of the sample.

Worth noting for this clone: Its antigen target is currently unknown. There are no base qualities to consult, and no much larger clone falls within one base.

Sequencing was done on a sample of PBMCs. Recombination connected TRBV12-2 to TRBJ2-3; the D call in the table, TRBD2, was not verified against the DNA. TRBV12-2 is assigned pseudogene status. This TCR was sampled from a woman aged 18-30 years in good health and CMV-seronegative. The nucleotide sequence is TGTGCAAGTCGCCGGCCTACTCTCGGGACTAGCGGGAGTACAGATACGCAGTATTTT. Translated, it gives CASRRPTLGTSGSTDTQYF.